The clone carrying this T cell receptor (beta chain) was seen ten or more times. Researchers took RNA transcripts and amplified the TCR beta CDR3 regions from them. The HTBI primer set served for first-round RT-PCR of the TCR CDR3. TCRdb re-called the multiplex PCR reads with MiXCR, one entry per CDR3 protein. This sample yields roughly 510,000 distinct CDR3 sequences, of which less than 25% are seen a single time; about 25% belongs to the top ten. This sample is drawn from a study of T cells in Graves' hyperthyroidism and ophthalmopathy. The V end lost 6 bases, the J end lost 1 base, and 9 bases lay between the germline ends. The CDR3 spans 13 residues. CDR1 is MNHEY, CDR2 SVGEGT, per germline.

The TCR originated in a man younger than 35 with Graves' hyperthyroidism. Sequences were obtained from blood. The genes are TRBV6-2 or TRBV6-3 and TRBJ1-1; no reliable D call. CDR3 protein: CASSVVANTEAFF. CDR3 in DNA: TGTGCCAGCAGCGTCGTTGCGAACACTGAAGCTTTCTTT.